The 13 T cell receptor beta chains presented below share a single source sample, sequenced in a study of T cell repertoires in cytomegalovirus infection. Their specific antigens are unknown. MiXCR, applied by TCRdb to the reads, yields one record per CDR3 protein. The table includes about 57,000 distinct CDR3 sequences, 20% detected once. The sequences come from CD8+ T cells from cultured PBMCs, collected from culture after CMV antigen stimulation. The receptor set was obtained from a human donor in good health (CMV status not recorded). Some clones in this sample may be carry-over from other donors' samples.

The V gene is TRBV7-6, the J gene TRBJ2-5; no clear D gene. V was pared by 5 bases and J by 5 bases, with 12 bases between. The germline gives CDR1 SGHVS, CDR2 FNYEAQ. The CDR3 runs 13 residues. As DNA, the CDR3 is TGTGCCAGCAGCCCCCGCCCGGCTGAGACCCAGTACTTC. Protein product: CASSPRPAETQYF.

The chain links TRBV19 to TRBJ1-5; no definite D call. The CDR3 consists of 13 residues. Trimming left V 5 bases short and J 3 bases short, with 8 bases between. Germline CDR1 and CDR2: LNHDA and SQIVND (reference sequence). The CDR3 loop is CASSAYANQPQHF. For the CDR3, the DNA is TGTGCCAGTAGTGCGTACGCCAATCAGCCCCAGCATTTT.

This clonotype has a handful of counts. This chain uses TRBV2 with TRBJ1-1; D remains unclear. The CDR3 totals 10 residues. CDR1 SNHLY and CDR2 FYNNEI come from the germline V gene. Trimming pared 6 bases from V and 8 bases from J, leaving 7 bases between. The CDR3, as DNA: TGTGCCAGCAGGGACCGGGAAGCTTTCTTT. Residues: CASRDREAFF.

The chain employs TRBV7-8 and TRBJ1-5; 10 bases fit TRBD1. CDR3 length equals 16 residues. Germline V gene sequence: CDR1 SGHVS, CDR2 FQNEAQ. Trimming at V came to 4 bases and at J to 4 bases, leaving 7 bases not matched to a gene. The CDR3 reads CASSSGTGAFNQPQHF. CDR3 sequence (DNA): TGTGCCAGCAGCTCCGGGACAGGGGCCTTTAATCAGCCCCAGCATTTT. Variable domain in full (rest from reference TRBV7-8 and TRBJ1-5): GAGVSQSPRYKVAKRGQDVALRCDPISGHVSLFWYQQALGQGPEFLTYFQNEAQLDKSGLPSDRFFAERPEGSVSTLKIQRTQQEDSAVYLCASSSGTGAFNQPQHFGDGTRLSIL.

The chain carries TRBV6-5 and TRBJ1-4, with D possibly TRBD1 on 5 matching bases. This CDR3 contains 13 residues. V was clipped by 3 bases and J by 8 bases, with 10 bases between them. Germline V gene lookup returns CDR1 MNHEY and CDR2 SVGAGI. The CDR3 DNA reads TGTGCCAGCAGTTATGGGGGAGAGGAAAAACTGTTTTTT. Encoded protein: CASSYGGEEKLFF.

This clonotype was observed once. The genes are TRBV15 and TRBJ1-2; TRBD1 might be the D (6 bases). Germline CDR1 reads LNHNV; CDR2 reads YYDKDF (reference sequence). V was pared by 1 base and J by 2 bases, with 11 bases between. The CDR3 length is 15 residues. CDR3 nucleotides: TGTGCCACCAGCAGAGCAGAACAGGGCAACTATGGCTACACCTTC. Protein product: CATSRAEQGNYGYTF.

This clonotype was detected a few times. The V call is TRBV27, the J call TRBJ2-7, with D perhaps given as TRBD1 or TRBD2 (5 bases each). Trimming removed 9 bases from V and 1 base from J, with 19 bases in between. From germline, CDR1 is MNHEY and CDR2 SMNVEV (reference sequence). The CDR3 consists of 15 residues. CDR3 protein: CASKPFRDGSYEQYF. CDR3 in DNA: TGTGCCAGTAAACCCTTCCGGGACGGATCCTACGAGCAGTACTTC.

This chain links TRBV7-9 with TRBJ2-7, with D unclear. This CDR3 has 15 residues. Germline CDR1 is SEHNR and CDR2 is FQNEAQ (reference sequence). V shed 2 bases and J shed 4 bases, with 15 bases lying between them. Here the CDR3 DNA reads TGTGCCAGCAGCTTAACCTCCAGAGATGGGTACGAGCAGTACTTC. It codes for CASSLTSRDGYEQYF.

This clonotype turned up a few times. The rearrangement joins TRBV7-6 to TRBJ2-7; TRBD1 matches 8 bases. Per the germline V gene, CDR1 is SGHVS and CDR2 is FNYEAQ. The CDR3 sequence is 12 residues long. Trimming at V came to 5 bases and at J to 10 bases, leaving 7 bases not matched to a gene. The CDR3 DNA follows: TGTGCCAGCAGCCCAGGACAGGGTCGACAGTACTTC. This translates into CASSPGQGRQYF.

V and J are TRBV27 and TRBJ1-1; D is unclear. The V end was cut by 5 bases, the J end by 1 base, with 14 bases between. The CDR3 totals 15 residues. The germline V gene has CDR1 MNHEY and CDR2 SMNVEV (reference sequence). The CDR3 region is CASSALVGSNTEAFF. The DNA of the CDR3 is TGTGCCAGCAGTGCCTTGGTAGGGTCGAACACTGAAGCTTTCTTT.

The chain has TRBV28 and TRBJ2-1, with 13 bases that match TRBD2. With 4 bases clipped from V and 7 bases from J, the junction kept 4 bases outside the gene matches. Germline CDR1 and CDR2: MDHEN and SYDVKM. This CDR3 region has 15 residues. The DNA for the CDR3 is TGTGCCAGCAGTTACACTAGCGGGGGGGCAAATGAGCAGTTCTTC. Translated, it gives CASSYTSGGANEQFF.

This chain links TRBV7-2 with TRBJ2-5; possible D gene TRBD2, 6 bases. V gave up 2 bases and J gave up 8 bases, with 15 bases separating them. Germline-derived CDR1 and CDR2 are SGHTA and FQGNSA. The CDR3 extends over 14 amino acids. The CDR3 reads CASSLIPGSPTQYF. The CDR3 DNA reads TGTGCCAGCAGCTTAATCCCCGGGAGCCCCACCCAGTACTTC. Combining the CDR3 with reference TRBV7-2 and TRBJ2-5 gives the whole variable domain GAGVSQSPSNKVTEKGKDVELRCDPISGHTALYWYRQSLGQGLEFLIYFQGNSAPDKSGLPSDRFSAERTGGSVSTLTIQRTQQEDSAVYLCASSLIPGSPTQYFGPGTRLLVL.

About this clonotype: A read error may produce the germline difference seen at one junction end. The chain carries TRBV12-3 or TRBV12-4 and TRBJ2-1; D not resolved. The CDR3 spans 15 residues. Here the CDR3 reads CASSLNLGSYNEQLF. In DNA, the CDR3 is TGTGCCAGCAGCCTCAACCTGGGTTCCTACAATGAGCAGTTATTC.